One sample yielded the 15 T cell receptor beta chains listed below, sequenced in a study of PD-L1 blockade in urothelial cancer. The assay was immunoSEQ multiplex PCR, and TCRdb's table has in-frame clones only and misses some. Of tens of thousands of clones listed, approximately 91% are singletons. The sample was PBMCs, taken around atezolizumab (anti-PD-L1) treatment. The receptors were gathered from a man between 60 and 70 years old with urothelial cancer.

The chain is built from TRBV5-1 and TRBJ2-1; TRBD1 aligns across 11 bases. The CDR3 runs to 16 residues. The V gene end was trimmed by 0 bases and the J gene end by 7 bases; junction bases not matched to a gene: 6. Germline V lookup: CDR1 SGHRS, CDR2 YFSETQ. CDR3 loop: CASSLAGTGGFNEQFF. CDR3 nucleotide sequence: TGCGCCAGCAGCTTGGCCGGGACAGGGGGTTTTAATGAGCAGTTCTTC.

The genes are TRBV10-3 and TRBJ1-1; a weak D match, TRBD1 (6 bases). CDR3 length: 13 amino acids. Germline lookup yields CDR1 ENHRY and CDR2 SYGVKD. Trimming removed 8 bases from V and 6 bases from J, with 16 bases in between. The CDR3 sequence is CAIGKGESAEAFF. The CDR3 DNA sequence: TGTGCCATCGGGAAGGGGGAGAGCGCTGAAGCTTTCTTT.

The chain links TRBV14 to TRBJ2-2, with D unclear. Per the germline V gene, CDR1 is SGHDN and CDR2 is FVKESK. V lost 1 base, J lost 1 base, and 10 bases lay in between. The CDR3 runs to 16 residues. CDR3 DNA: TGTGCCAGCAGCCAAGGCGTCTACAGGAACACCGGGGAGCTGTTTTTT. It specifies CASSQGVYRNTGELFF.

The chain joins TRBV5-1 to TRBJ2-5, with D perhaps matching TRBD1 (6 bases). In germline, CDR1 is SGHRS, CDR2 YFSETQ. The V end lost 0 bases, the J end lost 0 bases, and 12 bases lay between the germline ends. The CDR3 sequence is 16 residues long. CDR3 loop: CASSLGPTGDQETQYF. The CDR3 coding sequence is TGCGCCAGCAGCTTGGGCCCGACAGGAGACCAAGAGACCCAGTACTTC.

The CDR3: CASSPQPGLLPPYEQYF. DNA of the CDR3: TGTGCCAGCAGCCCCCAGCCGGGACTCCTGCCCCCCTACGAGCAGTACTTC. This chain joins TRBV7-8 and TRBJ2-7, with D tentatively TRBD2 (6 bases). The CDR3 length is 17 residues. CDR1 and CDR2 (germline): SGHVS, FQNEAQ. The germline V and J ends were trimmed by 5 bases and 2 bases, with 22 bases remaining between them.

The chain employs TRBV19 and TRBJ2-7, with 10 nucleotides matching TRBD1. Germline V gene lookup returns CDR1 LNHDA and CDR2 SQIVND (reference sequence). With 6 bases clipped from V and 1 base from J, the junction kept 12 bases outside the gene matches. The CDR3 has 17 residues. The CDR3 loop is CASSHRPGQGISYEQYF. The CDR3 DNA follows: TGTGCCAGTAGCCACAGACCGGGACAGGGGATTTCCTACGAGCAGTACTTC.

The CDR3 loop is CASSETSDTQYF. The CDR3 nucleotides are TGTGCCAGCAGCGAAACTAGCGATACGCAGTATTTT. The J gene is TRBJ2-3, the V gene TRBV7-9, with a possible D match to TRBD2 (6 bases). This CDR3 is built from 12 residues. Trimming left V 5 bases short and J 6 bases short, with 9 bases between. Germline CDR1 is SEHNR and CDR2 is FQNEAQ (reference sequence).

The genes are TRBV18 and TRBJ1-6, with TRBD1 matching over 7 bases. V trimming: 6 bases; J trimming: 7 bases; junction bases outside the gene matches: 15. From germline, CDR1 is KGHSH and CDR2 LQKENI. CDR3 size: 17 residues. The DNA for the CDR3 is TGTGCCAGCTCGTATAACAGGGTCGCCAGGGGGAATTCACCCCTCCACTTT. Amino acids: CASSYNRVARGNSPLHF.

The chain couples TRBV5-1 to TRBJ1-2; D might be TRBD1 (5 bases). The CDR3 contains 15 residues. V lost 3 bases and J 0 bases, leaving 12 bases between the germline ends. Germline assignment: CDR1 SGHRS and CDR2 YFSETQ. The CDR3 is CASSSRGSPNYGYTF. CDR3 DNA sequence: TGCGCCAGCAGCTCCCGGGGGTCCCCTAACTATGGCTACACCTTC. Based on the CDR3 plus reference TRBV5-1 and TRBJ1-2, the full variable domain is KAGVTQTPRYLIKTRGQQVTLSCSPISGHRSVSWYQQTPGQGLQFLFEYFSETQRNKGNFPGRFSGRQFSNSRSEMNVSTLELGDSALYLCASSSRGSPNYGYTFGSGTRLTVV.

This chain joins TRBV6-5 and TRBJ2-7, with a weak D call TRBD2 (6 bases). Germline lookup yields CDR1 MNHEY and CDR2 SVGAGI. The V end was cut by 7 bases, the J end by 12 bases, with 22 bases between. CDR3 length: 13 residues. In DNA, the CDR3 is TGTGCCAGCACCCAAGGGTTGGAGGGGTTTCCGTACTTC. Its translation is CASTQGLEGFPYF.

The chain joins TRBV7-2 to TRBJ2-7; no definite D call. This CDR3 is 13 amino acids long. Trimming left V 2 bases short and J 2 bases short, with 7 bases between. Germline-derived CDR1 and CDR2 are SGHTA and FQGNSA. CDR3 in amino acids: CASSLLVAYEQYF. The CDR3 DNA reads TGTGCCAGCAGCTTACTAGTGGCCTACGAGCAGTACTTC.

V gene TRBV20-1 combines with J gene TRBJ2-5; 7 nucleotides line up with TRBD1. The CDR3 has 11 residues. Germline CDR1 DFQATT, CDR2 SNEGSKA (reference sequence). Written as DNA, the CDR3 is TGCAGCGCAGACAGGGAAGAGACCCAGTACTTC. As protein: CSADREETQYF.

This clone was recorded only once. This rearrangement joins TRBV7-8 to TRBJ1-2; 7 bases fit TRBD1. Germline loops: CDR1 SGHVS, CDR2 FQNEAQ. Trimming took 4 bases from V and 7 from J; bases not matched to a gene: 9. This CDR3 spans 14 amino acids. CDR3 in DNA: TGTGCCAGCAGCTCCCCCGGGACAGCACTTGGCTACACCTTC. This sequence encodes CASSSPGTALGYTF.

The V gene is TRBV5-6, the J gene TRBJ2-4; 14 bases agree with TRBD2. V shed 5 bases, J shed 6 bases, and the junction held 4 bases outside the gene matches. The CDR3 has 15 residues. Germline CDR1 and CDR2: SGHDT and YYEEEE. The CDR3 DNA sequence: TGTGCCAGCAGATCCGGGACTAGCGGGGGAAACATTCAGTACTTC. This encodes CASRSGTSGGNIQYF.

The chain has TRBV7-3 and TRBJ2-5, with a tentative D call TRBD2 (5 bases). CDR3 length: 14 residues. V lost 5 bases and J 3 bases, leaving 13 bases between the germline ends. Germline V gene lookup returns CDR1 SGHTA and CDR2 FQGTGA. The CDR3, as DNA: TGTGCCAGCAGCCCCGAGGACTCCGAAGAGACCCAGTACTTC. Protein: CASSPEDSEETQYF.